These T cell receptor beta chains were read from a single sample in a study of blood T cell repertoires in COVID-19. Sequenced by immunoSEQ multiplex PCR; TCRdb stores in-frame clones only, minus some. The sample includes some 47,000 clones, roughly 87% of them seen just once. Sequencing used peripheral blood. These receptors all come from a man aged 55 to 70 with active COVID-19. CDR3s include the opening cysteine and the closing phenylalanine or tryptophan. A D gene is named only where the DNA matches it firmly. Not every row has a clone size; where given, it reads once, few, many or a size class.

V,D,J,size,CDR3,DNA
TRBV18,.,TRBJ1-5,.,CASSPKPSRPYQPQHF,TGTGCCAGCTCACCAAAGCCCTCCAGGCCCTATCAGCCCCAGCATTTT
TRBV14,TRBD2,TRBJ2-7,few,CASSQEHGRGEQYF,TGTGCCAGCAGCCAAGAACACGGGAGGGGTGAGCAGTACTTC
TRBV19,TRBD1,TRBJ2-2,.,CAISTGSSTGELFF,TGTGCCATCTCGACAGGGAGTAGCACCGGGGAGCTGTTTTTT
TRBV5-1,.,TRBJ2-7,.,CASSSAPGLLYEQYF,TGCGCCAGCAGCTCGGCCCCCGGACTACTCTACGAGCAGTACTTC
TRBV5-4,.,TRBJ2-2,.,CAVQLFGAGELFF,TGTGCCGTACAACTATTCGGGGCCGGGGAGCTGTTTTTT
TRBV6-2/TRBV6-3,TRBD2,TRBJ2-2,.,CASSPLAGVPGELFF,TGTGCCAGCAGTCCCCTAGCGGGAGTTCCCGGGGAGCTGTTTTTT
TRBV7-3,TRBD2,TRBJ2-2,.,CASSPKRGLRTGELFF,TGTGCCAGCAGCCCTAAGCGGGGGCTTCGGACCGGGGAGCTGTTTTTT
TRBV5-1,.,TRBJ1-1,.,CASGPETRGAMNTEAFF,TGCGCCAGCGGACCCGAAACCAGGGGCGCAATGAACACTGAAGCTTTCTTT
TRBV7-3,.,TRBJ2-1,.,CASSSFSGGQNEQFF,TGTGCCAGCAGCTCGTTCTCAGGAGGGCAGAATGAGCAGTTCTTC
TRBV5-4,TRBD2,TRBJ2-3,few,CASSSDGGSTDTQYF,TGTGCCAGCAGCTCGGACGGGGGGAGCACAGATACGCAGTATTTT
TRBV30,TRBD1,TRBJ1-4,.,CAWRQQGAVEKLFF,TGTGCCTGGAGACAACAGGGGGCCGTTGAAAAACTGTTTTTT
TRBV12-3/TRBV12-4,.,TRBJ1-5,.,CASSLEGRQPQHF,TGTGCCAGCAGTTTAGAGGGGCGTCAGCCCCAGCATTTT
TRBV11-2,TRBD2,TRBJ2-7,.,CASSFSGSLYEQYF,TGTGCCAGCAGCTTTAGCGGGAGCTTATACGAGCAGTACTTC
TRBV27,TRBD2,TRBJ2-5,.,CASSFRGGGEETQYF,TGTGCCAGCAGTTTCCGGGGTGGGGGGGAGGAGACCCAGTACTTC
TRBV6-5,TRBD2,TRBJ2-1,.,CASNLAGPYNEQFF,TGTGCCAGCAACTTAGCGGGACCCTACAATGAGCAGTTCTTC
TRBV4-2,.,TRBJ1-3,once,CASSQVQYAGNTIYF,TGTGCCAGCAGCCAAGTACAATACGCCGGAAACACCATATATTTT
TRBV5-1,.,TRBJ2-3,.,CASRIWGSSTDTQYF,TGCGCCAGCAGGATCTGGGGCTCTAGCACAGATACGCAGTATTTT
TRBV18,TRBD2,TRBJ2-7,.,CASSQAGTSSYLGQYF,TGTGCCAGCTCACAGGCCGGGACTAGCTCCTACCTTGGGCAGTACTTC
TRBV11-1,.,TRBJ2-1,.,CASSPRGGDNEQFF,TGTGCCAGCAGCCCGAGGGGGGGGGACAATGAGCAGTTCTTC
TRBV9,TRBD1,TRBJ1-6,.,CASSVMGQGYNSPLHF,TGTGCCAGCAGCGTAATGGGACAGGGTTATAATTCACCCCTCCACTTT